A selection of T cell receptor beta chains follows, all from one sample in a study of blood T cell repertoires in COVID-19. TCRdb keeps only in-frame clones here, not all; method: immunoSEQ multiplex PCR. Of over 250,000 clones detected, 89% appear once; the ten largest clones hold roughly an eighth. The sequencing sample was made of peripheral blood. The receptors originated from a woman aged 55-70 years with acute or convalescent COVID-19. The conserved cysteine and the conserved F or W are not part of the CDR3 here.

TRBV5-4	TRBJ1-6	ASSLQSGTRDNSPLH
TRBV11-2	TRBJ2-6	ASSRSGLAGAVGANVLT
TRBV6-5	TRBJ1-4	ASMGEVGEKLF
TRBV28	TRBJ2-7	ASSLDSVSYEQY
TRBV19	TRBJ1-3	ASGRSSGNTIY
TRBV7-2	TRBJ1-4	ASSLGGVRNEKLF
TRBV5-6	TRBJ2-7	ASSRLVGQGSSYEQY
TRBV3-1/TRBV3-2	TRBJ1-6	ASSQDSRDNSPLH
TRBV28	TRBJ1-2	ASCGTRDYT
TRBV18	TRBJ2-7	ASSPEVQSYEQY
TRBV4-2	TRBJ1-5	ASSGTGGNQPQH
TRBV28	TRBJ1-2	ASREGTGLNYGYT
TRBV5-1	TRBJ2-3	ASSGVTSGGTDTQY
TRBV28	TRBJ2-7	ASSLLAGGISSYEQY
TRBV2	TRBJ1-3	ASSAGLLANSGNTIY
TRBV2	TRBJ1-4	ASSRDISGEKLF
TRBV6-5	TRBJ1-5	ASRQGGNQPQH
TRBV3-1/TRBV3-2	TRBJ1-5	ASSQGGTANYQPQH
TRBV13	TRBJ1-1	ASSSGQGLNTEAF
TRBV19	TRBJ2-3	ASRGDTQY
TRBV19	TRBJ1-6	ASSSDRGGAISPLH
TRBV5-1	TRBJ2-1	ASSLEGRGDEQF
TRBV14	TRBJ1-1	ASSQQGDRRAF
TRBV4-2	TRBJ1-3	ASSQARGGPGNTIY
TRBV28	TRBJ2-1	ASSLISSGRNEQF
TRBV25-1	TRBJ2-3	ASSGPTQWRADTQY
TRBV6-5	TRBJ1-6	ASRPGTGSSPLH
TRBV6-5	TRBJ1-2	ASRSQGRGYT
TRBV4-1	TRBJ2-3	ASSQGLQGDTQY
TRBV18	TRBJ2-3	ASSPGRGGHNDDTQY
TRBV29-1	TRBJ2-5	SHRQGETQY
TRBV6-2/TRBV6-3	TRBJ1-2	ASSQTDRSPFGYT
TRBV19	TRBJ2-5	ASRGRTPETQY
TRBV7-3	TRBJ1-1	ASRQGAGNTEAF
TRBV5-1	TRBJ2-5	ASSLVRGANNQETQY
TRBV10-3	TRBJ1-3	AIAPSGFSGNTIY
TRBV7-3	TRBJ2-3	ASSQSGGALDTQY
TRBV18	TRBJ2-7	ASISSDSDHYEQY